These 22 T cell receptor beta chains came from one sample sequenced in a study of PD-1 blockade in classical Hodgkin lymphoma. Brentuximab vedotin exposure varied among the patients, all of whom had relapsed after autologous stem cell transplantation. Some clones are missing from TCRdb's copy, which holds only in-frame ones; the method was immunoSEQ multiplex PCR. The sample holds more than 30,000 clones, roughly 82% seen once. Sequencing used peripheral blood mononuclear cells (PBMCs), obtained at baseline. The receptors here all came from a human donor with classical Hodgkin lymphoma.

V usage is TRBV5-5 and J usage is TRBJ1-2; D unresolved. Germline V gene sequence: CDR1 SGHKS, CDR2 YYEKEE (reference sequence). The CDR3 spans 15 residues. Between the trimmed V and J ends, which lost 3 bases and 6 bases, there was a span of 18 bases. CDR3 in amino acids: CASSWEGWGFDGYTF. The CDR3 coding sequence is TGTGCCAGCAGCTGGGAGGGCTGGGGTTTCGATGGCTACACCTTC.

V and J are TRBV25-1 and TRBJ1-5; D call uncertain. Looked up from germline, CDR1 is MGHDK and CDR2 is SYGVNS. V was shortened by 11 bases and J by 0 bases, with 17 bases between the two germline ends. CDR3 length: 15 residues. DNA of the CDR3: TGTGCCCCCGGGTGGGCATGGACTAGCAATCAGCCCCAGCATTTT. Amino acid sequence: CAPGWAWTSNQPQHF.

The rearrangement links TRBV6-5 to TRBJ1-4; 9 bases are shared with TRBD1. With V trimmed by 6 bases and J by 8 bases, 7 bases remained unmatched. The germline V gene encodes CDR1 MNHEY and CDR2 SVGAGI. The CDR3 loop spans 14 amino acids. The CDR3 coding sequence is TGTGCCAGCAGAAGACAGGGGGGTGACGAAAAACTGTTTTTT. Protein: CASRRQGGDEKLFF.

The chain is built from TRBV18 and TRBJ2-1; the D gene could be TRBD1 or TRBD2 (6 bases each). The CDR3 runs to 14 residues. Germline CDR1 KGHSH, CDR2 LQKENI. The V and J ends lost 6 bases and 7 bases respectively, with 16 bases between them. The DNA for the CDR3 is TGTGCCAGCTCCCAGGAACAGGGAGGAAATGAGCAGTTCTTC. Protein sequence: CASSQEQGGNEQFF.

The chain is built from TRBV7-8 and TRBJ1-2, with D uncertain. V was shortened by 0 bases and J by 2 bases, with 1 base between the two germline ends. The CDR3 is 12 amino acids. The germline gives CDR1 SGHVS, CDR2 FQNEAQ. CDR3 sequence (DNA): TGTGCCAGCAGCTTAGCGAACTATGGCTACACCTTC. It codes for CASSLANYGYTF.

This clone was observed a handful of times. The chain combines TRBV7-3 with TRBJ1-1, with D unclear. Trimming removed 1 base from V and 4 bases from J, with 10 bases in between. The germline gives CDR1 SGHTA, CDR2 FQGTGA. The CDR3 sequence is 14 residues long. This CDR3 is CASSLSPRGTEAFF. CDR3 sequence (DNA): TGTGCCAGCAGCTTAAGTCCCCGAGGCACTGAAGCTTTCTTT.

The sample holds a few counts of this clone. The gene calls are TRBV18 and TRBJ1-1; tentative D call: TRBD1 (5 bases). The CDR3 is 17 amino acids. The germline gives CDR1 KGHSH, CDR2 LQKENI. Trimming left V 3 bases short and J 1 base short, with 18 bases between. Here the CDR3 DNA reads TGTGCCAGCTCACCGTATGCAGGGAATTTGGAGAACACTGAAGCTTTCTTT. It specifies CASSPYAGNLENTEAFF.

This clone appeared a single time. This rearrangement joins TRBV5-1 to TRBJ2-3, with D unclear. CDR1 is SGHRS, CDR2 YFSETQ, per germline. Trimming stripped 3 bases from V and 2 bases from J, with 13 bases between. The CDR3 runs to 15 residues. CDR3 DNA sequence: TGCGCCAGCAGCTCTGACGGAATTGTCACAGATACGCAGTATTTT. Protein sequence: CASSSDGIVTDTQYF.

The genes are TRBV7-2 and TRBJ1-4; D gene ambiguous. Trimming took 3 bases from V and 8 from J, leaving 10 bases between them. CDR1 is SGHTA, CDR2 FQGNSA, per germline. CDR3 size: 13 residues. The CDR3 sequence: CASSLGSQEKLFF. CDR3 in DNA: TGTGCCAGCAGCTTGGGTAGTCAGGAAAAACTGTTTTTT.

The CDR3 nucleotides are TGTGCCAGCAGCTTGCTCTCAGGGAGATTTAACAATGAGCAGTTCTTC. It is translated as CASSLLSGRFNNEQFF. The chain recombines TRBV5-6 with TRBJ2-1, with D perhaps TRBD1 or TRBD2 (5 bases each). The CDR3 covers 16 residues. Trimming removed 1 base from V and 5 bases from J, with 16 bases in between. Germline CDR1 and CDR2: SGHDT and YYEEEE.

The genes are TRBV30 and TRBJ1-5; unclear D gene. The germline V gene has CDR1 GTSNPN and CDR2 SVGIG (reference sequence). CDR3 length equals 14 residues. V shed 3 bases and J shed 0 bases, with 9 bases lying between them. CDR3 in DNA: TGTGCCTGGAGCAGGTCCCCTAGCAATCAGCCCCAGCATTTT. Protein product: CAWSRSPSNQPQHF.

The genes are TRBV7-6 and TRBJ2-2; a possible D gene is TRBD2 (6 bases). Deletions cut 7 bases from V and 0 bases from J, with 12 bases between. Germline V CDR1 and CDR2: SGHVS, FNYEAQ. This CDR3 comprises 15 residues. As DNA, the CDR3 is TGTGCCAGCAAAATAGGAGGGACGAACACCGGGGAGCTGTTTTTT. It specifies CASKIGGTNTGELFF.

The CDR3 DNA reads as TGTGCCGGACGGGGACAGAGCTCTGGGGCCAACGTCCTGACTTTC. Protein: CAGRGQSSGANVLTF. The V gene is TRBV21-1, the J gene TRBJ2-6; no check of the table's D call, TRBD1, against the DNA was made. TRBV21-1 is annotated as a pseudogene. This CDR3 has 15 residues.

The V call is TRBV11-3, the J call TRBJ2-7, with D maybe TRBD1 (6 bases). CDR1 SGHNT and CDR2 YENEEA come from the germline V gene. This CDR3 contains 13 residues. V gave up 4 bases and J gave up 5 bases, with 12 bases separating them. The CDR3 spells CASSWNQGNEQYF. As DNA, the CDR3 is TGTGCCAGCAGCTGGAACCAGGGGAACGAGCAGTACTTC.

The rearrangement links TRBV18 to TRBJ2-1, with TRBD2 matching 11 bases. CDR3 length: 15 amino acids. Trimming at V came to 8 bases and at J to 1 base, leaving 4 bases not matched to a gene. Germline CDR1 reads KGHSH; CDR2 reads LQKENI. The CDR3 sequence: CASTRTSGSYNEQFF. The DNA of the CDR3 is TGTGCCAGCACCAGGACTAGCGGGTCCTACAATGAGCAGTTCTTC.

The J gene is TRBJ2-1, the V gene TRBV7-2; D may be TRBD1 or TRBD2 (7 bases each). The CDR3 covers 13 residues. Deletions cut 5 bases from V and 7 bases from J, with 12 bases between. The germline gives CDR1 SGHTA, CDR2 FQGNSA. The CDR3 sequence: CASSPQGGNEQFF. The CDR3 nucleotides are TGTGCCAGCAGCCCCCAGGGGGGGAATGAGCAGTTCTTC.

The CDR3, as DNA: TGCGCCAGCAGCCCCCTCCCTAGCGGGGGGGCGTCAGATACGCAGTATTTT. Translation: CASSPLPSGGASDTQYF. The chain recombines TRBV4-3 with TRBJ2-3, with 12 bases identical to TRBD2. The CDR3 spans 17 residues. Germline CDR1 LGHNA, CDR2 YSLEER. Losses at the gene ends were 4 bases for V and 4 bases for J; bases not matched to a gene: 9.

This sequence joins TRBV19 and TRBJ2-5; D is perhaps TRBD1 (5 bases). Germline CDR1 and CDR2: LNHDA and SQIVND (reference sequence). The germline V and J ends were trimmed by 5 bases and 0 bases, with 19 bases remaining between them. The CDR3 is made up of 17 amino acids. CDR3 sequence: CASSPQGSPPYQETQYF. The CDR3 nucleotides are TGTGCCAGTAGTCCCCAGGGCAGTCCGCCGTACCAAGAGACCCAGTACTTC.

This rearrangement joins TRBV7-2 to TRBJ2-5; no firm D call. This CDR3 comprises 15 residues. V lost 1 base and J 7 bases, leaving 16 bases between the germline ends. Germline-derived CDR1 and CDR2 are SGHTA and FQGNSA. The CDR3 loop is CASSLDNARIATQYF. DNA of the CDR3: TGTGCCAGCAGCTTAGATAATGCTAGAATCGCGACCCAGTACTTC. Filled out from reference TRBV7-2 and TRBJ2-5, the complete variable domain reads GAGVSQSPSNKVTEKGKDVELRCDPISGHTALYWYRQSLGQGLEFLIYFQGNSAPDKSGLPSDRFSAERTGGSVSTLTIQRTQQEDSAVYLCASSLDNARIATQYFGPGTRLLVL.

The gene calls are TRBV11-3 and TRBJ2-2, with D hard to call. This CDR3 is 13 amino acids long. Germline V gives CDR1 SGHNT, CDR2 YENEEA. V was pared by 2 bases and J by 7 bases, with 8 bases between. Here the CDR3 DNA reads TGTGCCAGCAGCTTACAATCAGGCGGGGAGCTGTTTTTT. This sequence encodes CASSLQSGGELFF.

This chain connects TRBV2 to TRBJ2-5; 8 nucleotides match TRBD1. Trimming cost V 4 bases and J 2 bases; bases outside gene matches: 0. The germline gives CDR1 SNHLY, CDR2 FYNNEI. This CDR3 comprises 13 residues. CDR3 nucleotides: TGTGCCAGCAGTGGGACAGGGCAAGAGACCCAGTACTTC. Translating gives CASSGTGQETQYF.

This clone has a single count. J is TRBJ2-7 and V is TRBV5-1; 7 nucleotides line up with TRBD1. There are 14 residues in the CDR3. V dropped 4 bases and J dropped 4; count of bases not matched to a gene: 8. Germline CDR1 is SGHRS and CDR2 is YFSETQ. The CDR3 sequence is CASSGGQAGYEQYF. DNA of the CDR3: TGCGCCAGCAGCGGTGGACAGGCGGGTTACGAGCAGTACTTC.